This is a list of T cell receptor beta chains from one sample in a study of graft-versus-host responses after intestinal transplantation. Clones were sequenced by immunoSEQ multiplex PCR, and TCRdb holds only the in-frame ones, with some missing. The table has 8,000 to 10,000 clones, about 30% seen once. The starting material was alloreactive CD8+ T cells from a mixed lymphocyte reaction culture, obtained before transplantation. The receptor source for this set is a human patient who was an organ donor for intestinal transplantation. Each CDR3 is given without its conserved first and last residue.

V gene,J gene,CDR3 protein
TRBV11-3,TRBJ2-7,ASSYPGTSGPHEQY
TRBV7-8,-,ASSEKFSGSVFYEQY
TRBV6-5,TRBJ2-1,ASSYGQGGNEQF
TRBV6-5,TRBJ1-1,ASSRTGFEAF
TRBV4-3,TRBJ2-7,ASSQYDNTYEQY
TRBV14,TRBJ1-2,ASSQTGTGFPYGYT
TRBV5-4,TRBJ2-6,ASSLEGSGANVLT
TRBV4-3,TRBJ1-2,ASSQESQGYGYT
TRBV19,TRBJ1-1,ASRTGGSEAF
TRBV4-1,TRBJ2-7,ASSQEMTSGSLYEQY
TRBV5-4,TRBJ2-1,ASSFFGGRESYNEQF
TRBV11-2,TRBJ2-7,ASSLEAGYEQY
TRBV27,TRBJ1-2,ASSLSGNYGYT
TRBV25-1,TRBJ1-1,ASSERWGRAEAF
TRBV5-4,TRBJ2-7,ASSLGTGTYEQY
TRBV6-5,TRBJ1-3,ASSYSVDSGNTIY
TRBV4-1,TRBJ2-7,ASSQQGQDRTYEQY
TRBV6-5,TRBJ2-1,ASSYSPSLGEQF
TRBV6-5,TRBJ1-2,ASSYPRGDGYT
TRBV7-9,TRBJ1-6,ASSLAGQDYNSPLH
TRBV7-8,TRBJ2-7,ASSSSGQGFYEQY
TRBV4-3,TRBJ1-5,ASSQVQGGQPQH
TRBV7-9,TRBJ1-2,ASSPGQGSGYT
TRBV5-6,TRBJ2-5,ASSLDSSASLGETQY
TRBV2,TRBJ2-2,ASSHVWTSGGADTGELF
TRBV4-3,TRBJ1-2,ASSLRVGHYGYT
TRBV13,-,ASSLFLGGAPYEQY
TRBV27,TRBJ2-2,ASRTHGRGNTGELF
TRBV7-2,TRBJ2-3,ASSSFQDPADTQY
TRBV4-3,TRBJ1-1,ASSQKQGMNTEAF
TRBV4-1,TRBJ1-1,ASNRKELGTEAF
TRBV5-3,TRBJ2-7,ASSLEGAQYEQY
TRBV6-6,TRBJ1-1,ASTPNTEAF
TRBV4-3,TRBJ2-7,ASSQDDGSSPSLGTYEQY
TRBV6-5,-,ASSEYPYEQY
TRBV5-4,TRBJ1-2,ASSLRDLANYGYT
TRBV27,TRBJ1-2,ASRTLNYGYT
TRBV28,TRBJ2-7,ASSLGGNEQY
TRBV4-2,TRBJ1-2,ASSQDLGGRDGYT
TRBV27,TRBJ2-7,ASSQDSGTYEQY
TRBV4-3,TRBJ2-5,ASSQDRGRSETQY
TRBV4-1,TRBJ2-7,ASSQDVTGYEQY
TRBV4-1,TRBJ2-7,ASSQVGTTYEQY
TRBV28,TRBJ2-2,ASSSTGLNTGELF
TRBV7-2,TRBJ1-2,ASSLGQGFPYGYT
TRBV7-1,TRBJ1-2,ASSRDQGGPVYGYT
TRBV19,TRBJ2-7,ASSIGGSGYEQY
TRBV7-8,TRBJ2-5,ASSPWTSGAQETQY
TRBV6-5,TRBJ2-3,ASSYSLSGADTQY
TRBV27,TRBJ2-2,ASSLSRDYPLGFAGELF
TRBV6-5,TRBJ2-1,ASSWGTSGCLNEQF
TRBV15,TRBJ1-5,ATSREPQGGQPQH
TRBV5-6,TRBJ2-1,ASSQTSNEQF
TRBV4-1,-,ASSSHLADSYEQY